Reported below is one T cell receptor (beta chain). Its antigen is unknown. Trimming pared 0 bases from V and 2 bases from J, leaving 7 bases between. This CDR3 is 14 amino acids long. Germline CDR1 is SGHAT and CDR2 is FQNNGV. The sample comes from a study of T cells in localized non-small cell lung cancer. General observations from the study: Multi-region tumor sequencing was not done, so intratumor heterogeneity could not be excluded.

The data were produced by immunoSEQ multiplex PCR, yet TCRdb's version contains in-frame clones alone and is incomplete. This table holds around 5,400 clones, approximately 81% found once. This sequence originates from a woman aged 35-75 years with stage II lung adenocarcinoma. The chain uses TRBV11-2 and TRBJ2-5; D is uncertain. Sequenced material: PBMCs, taken before any cancer treatment. DNA of the CDR3: TGTGCCAGCAGCTTAGAAAGGTGGCAAGAGACCCAGTACTTC. It translates to CASSLERWQETQYF.